This TCR beta chain is drawn from a study of cytomegalovirus exposure and HLA in healthy donors (dated by TCRdb to 2015 to 2018). About the investigation overall: According to an earlier analysis of 550 to 700 of the donors, 200 million or so T cells yielded roughly 110 million unique TCR beta sequences and 276 Gb of sequence data. About 310 gigabases of sequencing data and approximately 93 million unique TCR sequences were included in an early release covering several hundred HLA-typed donors. Of the approximately 400 genotyped donors, 81% fell in the genetic ancestry cluster associated with self-reported Caucasian donors. The aim of the study was to test whether cataloging public T cell receptors could identify signatures of past pathogen exposure. Using immunosequencing, the study profiled T cell repertoires from around 670 subjects and related those repertoires to cytomegalovirus serostatus. In addition to the first cohort of around 670 subjects, a separate validation cohort of 100 to 150 different subjects was used. To predict cytomegalovirus infection status, the study combined high-throughput TCR immunosequencing, statistical association of individual TCRs with disease status, and machine learning. In a later analysis, previously published TCR beta repertoires from more than 500 donors were re-analyzed and high-resolution HLA genotyping was added so that TCR occurrence patterns could be studied. Rather than using new phenotypic data, the later analysis identified candidate immune exposures from TCR beta sequences and from how often those sequences occurred across donors. An earlier analysis of approximately 500 of the donors applied high-throughput TCR beta sequencing to assess whether each TCR beta V gene segment acted as functional or pseudogenic. Donor age, sex, ethnicity and CMV serostatus were collected together with the repertoire data. A later genetic analysis took genome-wide SNP genotypes for 398 of the 666 donors and used that subset as a discovery cohort. All discovery cohort repertoires had been generated on a single sequencing platform. Class I and class II HLA loci were covered by the typing at four-digit resolution. The number of donors typed differed by locus, with 629-630 for A, B, C, DRB1 and DQB1, around 560 for DQA1, 606 for DPA1, and some 470 for DPB1. Because of strong linkage in the cohort, roughly five DR-DQ haplotypes were treated as single units for association and clustering. Among a few hundred genotyped donors of the cohort, an average of approximately 240,000 unique TCR beta nucleotide sequences were sequenced per donor, around 20% of them non-productive.

V and J lose 8 bases and 0 bases, and a span of 8 bases separates them. The CDR1 and CDR2 encoded by the germline V gene are SNHLY and FYNNEI. Reading from cysteine to phenylalanine, the CDR3 counts 13 amino acids. Only the CDR3 portion is preserved as DNA: 39 bases, with reading frame beginning at the first base. The cohort consisted of more than 650 healthy bone marrow donors. Cohort members were all nominally healthy when sampled, although unrecorded immune exposures were likely present. The donor tested CMV seronegative and was one of the 352 seronegative cohort members. A peripheral blood sample was collected from each donor, and TCR beta sequencing was performed on peripheral blood mononuclear cells. Genomic DNA was extracted from the blood cell samples with the Qiagen DNeasy Blood Extraction Kit. Points the paper makes about the study in general: Assigning TCR associations to individual alleles was difficult when HLA alleles, especially DR and DQ, strongly co-occurred. This cohort had only TCR beta chains sequenced, and the lack of alpha or paired-chain data limited which features could be detected. Because counts were too low, seventeen rarely observed V segments, including chromosome 9 orphons, were left out of the earlier analysis of over 550 of the donors. In the study, some 180 TCR beta chains were listed as associated with cytomegalovirus. In a later analysis, HLA-associated TCR beta chains showed more clonal expansion and lower generation probabilities than non-associated chains that were equally common. A cluster of highly shared sequence variants was judged likely to represent a technical artifact of the sequencing pipeline. Presence/absence analyses assumed roughly uniform sequencing depth across donors, an assumption that may not hold. In a later analysis, TCR association rates were found to vary across HLA loci, with the most associated TCRs seen for DRB1 alleles and the fewest for HLA-C alleles. The classifier was reported to diagnose cytomegalovirus status with high specificity and sensitivity in both the original and validation cohorts. Correlated functional status among segregating V segments might reflect linkage disequilibrium, but an unknown experimental factor could not be ruled out. In a later analysis, several top co-occurrence clusters were reported to appear linked to parvovirus B19, influenza, CMV and Epstein-Barr virus. The 87-base-pair reads could not distinguish some IMGT-functional V segments, including TRBV6-2 and TRBV6-3, so those segments were excluded. In a later analysis, most CMV-associated TCR beta chains were found to appear HLA-restricted, with HLA associations seemingly driven largely by CMV exposure. In an earlier analysis of around 600 of the donors, most TCR beta V segments appeared in productive rearrangements about 90% or about 30% of the time, broadly matching IMGT annotations. A later genetic analysis associated a missense DCLRE1C variant with V-gene and J-gene trimming of TCR beta chains, and an independent cohort replicated the association. Because some donors lacked HLA typing at each locus, the association tests relied only on the typed subset. A further reported finding was that TCR beta sequences accurately predicted the HLA-A and HLA-B alleles for most subjects in the first cohort. Compared with the roughly 670-donor mean, donors in an Asian-associated ancestry cluster had fewer N-insertions in productive TCRs, according to a later genetic analysis. At a false discovery rate of 0.05, a later analysis linked under 20,000 TCR beta sequences to specific HLA alleles. CMV serostatus was the only immune exposure information available for the cohort. Most TCR sequences were seen in very few donors, while some public TCRs were found in many individuals. In vitro tests confirmed that a few of the cytomegalovirus-associated TCR beta chains recognize cytomegalovirus antigens. The authors suggested that the approach could potentially be extended to other disease states and immunological phenotypes.

A few counts support this clone. Its cognate antigen has yet to be identified. No quality values exist for individual bases; no much larger clone is one base distant. The library relied on the immunoSEQ multiplex PCR assay. For the multiplex PCR, a mixture combining 60 forward primers for TCR Vbeta segments and 13 reverse primers for TCR Jbeta segments was used. A multiplex PCR assay on genomic DNA amplified the CDR3 region of rearranged TCR beta genes. The amplified TCR beta libraries were sequenced on the Illumina HiSeq System as 87-base-pair reads. The published analysis was carried out like this. Across the 670 or so repertoires, a later analysis counted about 81 million unique TCR beta chains, around 11 million of which were shared by at least two donors. A nearest-neighbor algorithm error-corrected the raw reads and collapsed the reads into unique sequences, merging closely related sequences to remove PCR and sequencing errors. To assign V, D and J gene segments, CDR3 sequences were aligned to IMGT reference sequences. For a sequence to be retained, at least a six-nucleotide match to both a V gene segment and a J gene segment was required. Rearrangements were classified as productive when the CDR3 lacked stop codons and remained in frame with V and J, and all other rearrangements were classified as non-productive. CDR3 was defined by IMGT convention, running from the second conserved V-encoded cysteine to the conserved J-encoded phenylalanine. In an earlier analysis of more than 550 of the donors, sequences lacking an unambiguous match to a single V gene segment were excluded. In an earlier analysis of 587 of the donors, V segments were called functional above 56.7% productive rearrangements and were called segregating when the between-donor standard deviation exceeded 5%. A statistical classification framework was built to diagnose cytomegalovirus status from the catalog of TCR beta chain sequences. In a later analysis, V and J genes were assigned by comparing TCR nucleotide sequences against IMGT/GENE-DB human TR gene sequences. A later analysis assigned CDR3 sequences and most-parsimonious VDJ recombination scenarios with the TCRdist pipeline. A later analysis defined each TCR beta chain by its CDR3 amino acid sequence plus V-gene family, and excluded reads lacking a unique V-gene family. In a later analysis, approximately 590 highly shared, low-generation-probability nucleotide sequences were removed to address suspected cross-contamination and a sequencing artifact. For each public chain, a later analysis derived a clonal expansion index from normalized ranks of inferred template counts within each repertoire. In a later analysis, generation probabilities were computed with a VDJ recombination model fitted to out-of-frame rearrangements, and the resulting probabilities were checked against IGoR. Hypergeometric tests were used in a later analysis to score TCR-TCR, TCR-HLA and TCR-CMV co-occurrence, with a repertoire-size bias correction applied to the TCR pairs. To estimate false discovery rates, a later analysis permuted the HLA or CMV assignments 20 times. In a later analysis, co-occurring TCRs were grouped using DBSCAN, with TCRdist sequence similarity added in when clustering inside HLA-allele-positive subsets. Repertoires with fewer than 30,000 or more than 120,000 public chains, plus five repertoires with anomalous nucleotide sharing, were excluded from co-occurrence clustering. In its TCRdb copy, this immuneACCESS table keeps in-frame sequences only and misses some clones. Where compared with another copy, unresolved V genes explain less than half of these, and the others have no known cause. V and J calls and clone size come straight from that table; D and trimming were deduced from the DNA. The sample table lists approximately 160,000 clones, 84% of them with a count of one. The ten largest clones add up to 0.38% of the sample.

What was sequenced was PBMCs. The chain joins TRBV2 to TRBJ2-1; the D gene cannot be named for sure. The receptor was derived from a boy between 2 and 10 years old in good health and CMV-seronegative. The CDR3: CASANFSYNEQFF. The nucleotide sequence is TGTGCCAGCGCGAATTTCTCCTACAATGAGCAGTTCTTC.